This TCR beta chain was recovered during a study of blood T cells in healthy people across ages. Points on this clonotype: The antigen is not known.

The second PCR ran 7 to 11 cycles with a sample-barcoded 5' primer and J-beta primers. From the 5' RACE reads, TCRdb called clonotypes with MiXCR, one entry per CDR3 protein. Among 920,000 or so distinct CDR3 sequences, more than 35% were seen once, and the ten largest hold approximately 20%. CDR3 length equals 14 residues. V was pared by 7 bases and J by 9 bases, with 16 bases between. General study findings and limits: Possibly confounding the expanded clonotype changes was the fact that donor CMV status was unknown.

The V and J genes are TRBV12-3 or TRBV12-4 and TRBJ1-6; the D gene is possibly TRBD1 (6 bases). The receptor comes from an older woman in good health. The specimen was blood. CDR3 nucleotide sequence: TGTGCCAGCACGAGCCAGGGGAGCACTTCACCCCTCCACTTT. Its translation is CASTSQGSTSPLHF.